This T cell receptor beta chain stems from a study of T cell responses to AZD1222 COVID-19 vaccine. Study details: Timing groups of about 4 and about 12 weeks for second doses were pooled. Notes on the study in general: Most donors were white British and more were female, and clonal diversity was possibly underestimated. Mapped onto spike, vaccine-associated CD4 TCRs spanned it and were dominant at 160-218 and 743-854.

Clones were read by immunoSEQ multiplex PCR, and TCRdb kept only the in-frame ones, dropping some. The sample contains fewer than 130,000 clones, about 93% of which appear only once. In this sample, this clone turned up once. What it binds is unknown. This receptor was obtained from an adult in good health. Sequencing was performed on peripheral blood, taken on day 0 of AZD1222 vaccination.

The DNA of the CDR3 is TGTGCCTGGAGGATGGGCCTCCTCTTGGGGGTAGCCAAAAACATTCAGTACTTC. Its protein is CAWRMGLLLGVAKNIQYF. V and J are TRBV30 and TRBJ2-4, with D possibly called TRBD1 or TRBD2 (5 bases each). Germline lookup yields CDR1 GTSNPN and CDR2 SVGIG (reference sequence). CDR3 length equals 18 residues. The V end lost 3 bases, the J end lost 0 bases, and 21 bases lay between the germline ends.